This is a list of T cell receptor beta chains from one sample in a study of metastatic and nonmetastatic thyroid tumors. TCRdb re-processed the PCR reads through MiXCR. Among roughly 5,300 clones listed, 35% to 40% were seen once. The sample comprised adjacent normal tissue. All receptors come from a female donor with papillary thyroid cancer or a benign thyroid nodule (not recorded which). Some clones in this sample may be carry-over from other donors' samples. The conserved cysteine and the conserved F or W are not part of the CDR3 here. Clone size is shown for a subset of rows, as once, few, many or a class of expanded clone.

CDR3 protein,J gene,V gene,clone size
SARNQETQY,TRBJ2-5,TRBV20-1,NA
ASSPPNQPQH,TRBJ1-5,TRBV28,few
ASSLGHSSLYEQY,TRBJ2-7,TRBV11-2,NA
ASSPGQAGNTIY,TRBJ1-3,TRBV28,NA
ASIGGRSGNTIY,TRBJ1-3,TRBV11-2,few
ASTGTGGGEQF,TRBJ2-1,TRBV6-1,NA
ASMGNTEAF,TRBJ1-1,TRBV5-1,NA
ASSRTSGGTSTDTQY,TRBJ2-3,TRBV11-1,NA
ASSPDGFGGYT,TRBJ1-2,TRBV6-4,few
ASMSGVTTQGELF,TRBJ2-2,TRBV6-1,few
ASRRGLAGDNEQF,TRBJ2-1,TRBV6-1,few
ASSQTLTNSDTQY,TRBJ2-3,TRBV2,NA
AISPGQGRGANEKLF,TRBJ1-4,TRBV10-3,medium-sized
ASSAGTGGAISAGELF,TRBJ2-2,TRBV6-1,few
SARTSGGTNSYNEQF,TRBJ2-1,TRBV20-1,NA
ASSANWASRQY,TRBJ2-7,TRBV25-1,NA
ASSPDISYEQY,TRBJ2-7,TRBV5-5,NA
ASSRDRGRDGQY,TRBJ2-7,TRBV12-3/TRBV12-4,few
ASSPGGGWTFFGYT,TRBJ1-2,TRBV11-3,NA
ASSPHTFNNSPLH,TRBJ1-6,TRBV28,few
ASSMGQGGFHEQY,TRBJ2-7,TRBV19,NA
ASSFPQGAREKLF,TRBJ1-4,TRBV7-9,NA
SARDLNNSPLH,TRBJ1-6,TRBV20-1,NA
ASSVGGVRTEAF,TRBJ1-1,TRBV9,many
ASTKRTGLYEQY,TRBJ2-7,TRBV2,few
ATSRAPPGLAGGDTQY,TRBJ2-3,TRBV15,NA
ASILDRGRGGYT,TRBJ1-2,TRBV11-2,once
ASSLSDTQY,TRBJ2-3,TRBV2,few
SAREGGSGNQPQH,TRBJ1-5,TRBV20-1,NA